This T cell receptor beta chain was captured by sequencing in a study of T cell repertoires in aging, cancer and after chemotherapy. On the study more broadly: The full dataset contained 9.1 million or so TCR reads.

This clonotype is medium-sized (0.01 to 0.1%) within its sample. Its antigen is unidentified. Study findings and constraints: Untreated cancer patients had significantly lower blood TCR diversity than age-matched healthy donors. Median generation probability rose over the chemotherapy interval in each cancer cohort, suggesting rebound thymic output. The repertoire data cannot show anything about immunological memory following chemotherapy.

Amplification of TCR beta used genomic DNA extracted from peripheral blood. TRB rearrangements spanning V, D and J were amplified using mixed TRB-A/B primers. Via MiXCR, TCRdb re-called the multiplex PCR reads, giving one row per CDR3 protein. The sample holds a few thousand distinct CDR3 sequences, approximately 18% seen once. Trimming took off 2 bases at V and 0 bases at J, with 7 bases between the two ends. Germline V CDR1 and CDR2: SEHNR, FQNEAQ (reference sequence). The CDR3 runs to 14 residues. The chain employs TRBV7-9 and TRBJ1-1; no reliable D call. Sequencing was done on a sample of blood. The sequence came from a human donor with a solid tumor. CDR3 sequence: CASSLWDMNTEAFF. The CDR3 nucleotides read TGTGCCAGCAGCTTATGGGATATGAACACTGAAGCTTTCTTT.